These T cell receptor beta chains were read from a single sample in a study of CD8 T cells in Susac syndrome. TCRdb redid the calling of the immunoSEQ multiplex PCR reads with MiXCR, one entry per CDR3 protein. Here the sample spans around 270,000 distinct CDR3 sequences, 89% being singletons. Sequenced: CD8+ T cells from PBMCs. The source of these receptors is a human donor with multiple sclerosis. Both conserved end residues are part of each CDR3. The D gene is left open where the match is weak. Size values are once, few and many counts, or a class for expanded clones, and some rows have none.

CDR3: CASSQVDGDYEQYF
DNA: TGCGCCAGCAGCCAAGTCGACGGAGACTACGAGCAGTACTTC
D: -
size: once
V: TRBV4-1
J: TRBJ2-7

CDR3: CAWSVSRRAGGTEAFF
DNA: TGTGCCTGGAGTGTGTCTAGGCGAGCTGGAGGCACTGAAGCTTTCTTT
D: -
size: -
V: TRBV30
J: TRBJ1-1

CDR3: CASSPVGKNEQFF
DNA: TGTGCCAGCTCACCAGTGGGTAAAAATGAGCAGTTCTTC
D: -
size: -
V: TRBV18
J: TRBJ2-1

CDR3: CASDKAEKLFF
DNA: TGCGCCAGCGACAAGGCGGAAAAACTGTTTTTT
D: -
size: -
V: TRBV4-3
J: TRBJ1-4

CDR3: CASSSPGGNIQYF
DNA: TGTGCCAGCAGCTCCCCCGGGGGAAACATTCAGTACTTC
D: -
size: -
V: TRBV5-5
J: TRBJ2-4

CDR3: CSARTTTQPWEFF
DNA: TGCAGTGCTAGGACCACAACTCAGCCCTGGGAGTTCTTC
D: -
size: -
V: TRBV20-1
J: TRBJ2-1

CDR3: CASSVETSLLGELFF
DNA: TGTGCCAGCAGCGTAGAAACTAGCTTGCTCGGGGAGCTGTTTTTT
D: -
size: -
V: TRBV9
J: TRBJ2-2

CDR3: CASSPVGGGPWNEQFF
DNA: TGTGCCAGCAGCCCGGTGGGGGGAGGGCCGTGGAATGAGCAGTTCTTC
D: TRBD2
size: -
V: TRBV14
J: TRBJ2-1

CDR3: CASNEGVTEAFF
DNA: TGTGCCAGCAATGAGGGGGTCACTGAAGCTTTCTTT
D: -
size: -
V: TRBV6-2/TRBV6-3
J: TRBJ1-1

CDR3: CAWGSYNEQFF
DNA: TGTGCCTGGGGGTCCTACAATGAGCAGTTCTTC
D: -
size: -
V: TRBV30
J: TRBJ2-1

CDR3: CASSLERTQETQYF
DNA: TGTGCCAGCAGCTTAGAACGGACCCAAGAGACCCAGTACTTC
D: -
size: few
V: TRBV7-9
J: TRBJ2-5

CDR3: CASSSQTPGGEQYF
DNA: TGTGCCAGCAGCTCACAGACCCCTGGAGGTGAGCAGTACTTC
D: -
size: -
V: TRBV11-3
J: TRBJ2-7

CDR3: CASSETTYTEAFF
DNA: TGTGCCAGCAGTGAAACGACATATACTGAAGCTTTCTTT
D: -
size: -
V: TRBV6-1
J: TRBJ1-1

CDR3: CASTASGMGNQPQHF
DNA: TGTGCCAGCACGGCCTCCGGGATGGGCAATCAGCCCCAGCATTTT
D: -
size: -
V: TRBV7-8
J: TRBJ1-5

CDR3: CATSRGTGDREQYF
DNA: TGTGCCACCAGCAGAGGGACAGGGGACAGGGAGCAGTACTTC
D: TRBD1
size: -
V: TRBV15
J: TRBJ2-7

CDR3: CASSLWAGAGTSGRGLNEQFF
DNA: TGTGCCAGCAGTTTATGGGCGGGGGCTGGAACTAGCGGGAGAGGGTTGAATGAGCAGTTCTTC
D: TRBD2
size: -
V: TRBV27
J: TRBJ2-1

CDR3: CASSLEFTDTQYF
DNA: TGTGCCAGCAGCTTGGAGTTCACAGATACGCAGTATTTT
D: -
size: -
V: TRBV7-9
J: TRBJ2-3

CDR3: CASSLIGNTDTQYF
DNA: TGTGCCAGCAGTTTGATAGGGAACACAGATACGCAGTATTTT
D: -
size: -
V: TRBV12-3/TRBV12-4
J: TRBJ2-3

CDR3: CASRPPGLAFHEQYF
DNA: TGTGCCAGCAGACCCCCGGGACTAGCGTTCCACGAGCAGTACTTC
D: TRBD2
size: -
V: TRBV27
J: TRBJ2-7

CDR3: CSARVSTVNTEAFF
DNA: TGCAGTGCTAGAGTCTCGACGGTGAACACTGAAGCTTTCTTT
D: -
size: few
V: TRBV20-1
J: TRBJ1-1

CDR3: CASSYNLDQFEEGGADYNEQFF
DNA: TGTGCCAGCAGCTACAATTTGGATCAGTTCGAGGAAGGCGGAGCGGACTACAATGAGCAGTTCTTC
D: -
size: -
V: TRBV5-4
J: TRBJ2-1

CDR3: CASSYLAYPNEKLFF
DNA: TGTGCCAGCAGCTACCTCGCCTACCCTAATGAAAAACTGTTTTTT
D: -
size: -
V: TRBV7-8
J: TRBJ1-4

CDR3: CSVEDWASRGHNEQFF
DNA: TGCAGCGTTGAAGATTGGGCTAGCCGGGGGCACAATGAGCAGTTCTTC
D: -
size: -
V: TRBV29-1
J: TRBJ2-1

CDR3: CASSYSSREPLIDSQYF
DNA: TGTGCCAGCAGTTACTCGTCTAGGGAGCCACTAATTGACTCGCAGTATTTT
D: -
size: -
V: TRBV6-5
J: TRBJ2-3

CDR3: CSAREEYSYNEQFF
DNA: TGCAGTGCTAGAGAAGAATACTCCTACAATGAGCAGTTCTTC
D: -
size: -
V: TRBV20-1
J: TRBJ2-1

CDR3: CASSLDPTSGGRRRETQYF
DNA: TGTGCCAGCAGCTTAGACCCGACTAGCGGGGGCCGGCGCCGAGAGACCCAGTACTTC
D: TRBD2
size: -
V: TRBV7-2
J: TRBJ2-5

CDR3: CASSLEVGGDNQPQHF
DNA: TGCGCCAGCAGCTTGGAAGTCGGAGGAGACAATCAGCCCCAGCATTTT
D: -
size: -
V: TRBV5-1
J: TRBJ1-5

CDR3: CASSILADYYTDTQYF
DNA: TGTGCCAGCAGTATTCTAGCGGACTATTACACAGATACGCAGTATTTT
D: TRBD2
size: -
V: TRBV11-1
J: TRBJ2-3

CDR3: CASSKTGVDYGYTF
DNA: TGTGCCAGCAGCAAAACGGGTGTCGACTATGGCTACACCTTC
D: -
size: -
V: TRBV21-1
J: TRBJ1-2

CDR3: CASSPSLTSVSAFSSYEQYF
DNA: TGTGCCAGTAGTCCCTCGCTGACTAGCGTCTCAGCATTCAGCTCCTACGAGCAGTACTTC
D: TRBD2
size: -
V: TRBV19
J: TRBJ2-7

CDR3: CASDIGTEPQYF
DNA: TGTGCCAGTGATATCGGCACCGAGCCGCAGTATTTT
D: -
size: -
V: TRBV25-1
J: TRBJ2-3

CDR3: CAWAPGDGRGYTF
DNA: TGTGCCTGGGCTCCAGGGGATGGCAGGGGCTACACCTTC
D: -
size: -
V: TRBV30
J: TRBJ1-2

CDR3: CAWSVRNRYYEQYF
DNA: TGTGCCTGGAGTGTACGTAACAGGTACTACGAGCAGTACTTC
D: -
size: -
V: TRBV30
J: TRBJ2-7

CDR3: CASSLVGGGDRTNQPQHF
DNA: TGTGCCAGCAGTTTGGTCGGGGGGGGTGATCGGACCAATCAGCCCCAGCATTTT
D: -
size: -
V: TRBV27
J: TRBJ1-5

CDR3: CASSFTEGGNTIYF
DNA: TGTGCCAGCAGTTTTACGGAAGGAGGAAACACCATATATTTT
D: -
size: -
V: TRBV28
J: TRBJ1-3

CDR3: CASSFDGQVVVRKNIQYF
DNA: TGTGCCAGCAGTTTCGATGGACAGGTTGTAGTGCGCAAAAACATTCAGTACTTC
D: TRBD1
size: -
V: TRBV28
J: TRBJ2-4

CDR3: CSARNRSGGALDTQYF
DNA: TGCAGTGCTAGAAACCGTAGCGGGGGGGCCCTAGATACGCAGTATTTT
D: TRBD2
size: -
V: TRBV20-1
J: TRBJ2-3

CDR3: CSVDVIGETQYF
DNA: TGCAGCGTTGATGTGATAGGAGAGACCCAGTACTTC
D: -
size: -
V: TRBV29-1
J: TRBJ2-5

CDR3: CASSFTGTNEQYF
DNA: TGTGCCAGCAGCTTCACCGGGACTAACGAGCAGTACTTC
D: TRBD2
size: -
V: TRBV7-8
J: TRBJ2-7

CDR3: CASSYTDRGTEAFF
DNA: TGTGCCAGTTCCTACACGGATAGGGGGACTGAAGCTTTCTTT
D: -
size: -
V: TRBV19
J: TRBJ1-1

CDR3: CAWSGGLADSLSSYNEQFF
DNA: TGTGCCTGGAGTGGAGGACTAGCGGACTCTCTAAGCTCCTACAATGAGCAGTTCTTC
D: TRBD2
size: -
V: TRBV30
J: TRBJ2-1

CDR3: CASSIDLGGDQPQHF
DNA: TGTGCCAGTAGTATAGATCTGGGGGGGGATCAGCCCCAGCATTTT
D: -
size: -
V: TRBV19
J: TRBJ1-5

CDR3: CSVKIQPLENIQYF
DNA: TGCAGCGTTAAGATCCAGCCCCTAGAAAACATTCAGTACTTC
D: -
size: -
V: TRBV29-1
J: TRBJ2-4

CDR3: CASSFSSGSSYEQYF
DNA: TGTGCCAGCAGCTTCTCTAGCGGGAGCTCCTACGAGCAGTACTTC
D: TRBD2
size: -
V: TRBV5-6
J: TRBJ2-7

CDR3: CASMYGDTQYF
DNA: TGTGCCTCAATGTACGGGGATACGCAGTATTTT
D: -
size: -
V: TRBV19
J: TRBJ2-3

CDR3: CSAPQGPSNTGELFF
DNA: TGCAGTGCGCCACAGGGCCCTTCGAACACCGGGGAGCTGTTTTTT
D: -
size: -
V: TRBV20-1
J: TRBJ2-2

CDR3: CASSLWAEAQDTQYF
DNA: TGTGCCAGCAGCTTGTGGGCGGAAGCCCAAGATACGCAGTATTTT
D: -
size: -
V: TRBV5-4
J: TRBJ2-3

CDR3: CASSELDTGELFF
DNA: TGTGCCAGCAGTGAGCTCGACACCGGGGAGCTGTTTTTT
D: -
size: -
V: TRBV6-4
J: TRBJ2-2

CDR3: CASSFGSGGETQYF
DNA: TGTGCCAGCAGTTTTGGTAGCGGGGGAGAGACCCAGTACTTC
D: TRBD2
size: -
V: TRBV27
J: TRBJ2-5